The 3 T cell receptor beta chains in this list originate from one sample, sequenced in a study of T cell responses to AZD1222 COVID-19 vaccine. The assay was immunoSEQ multiplex PCR, and TCRdb's table has in-frame clones only and misses some. Here the sample spans about 150,000 clones, 91% being singletons. The specimen was peripheral blood, collected 28 days after the second AZD1222 dose. The receptors originated from an adult who received the AZD1222 COVID-19 vaccine.

The chain combines TRBV5-6 with TRBJ2-1; weak D call: TRBD2 (6 bases). This CDR3 comprises 16 residues. Trimming removed 3 bases from V and 4 bases from J, with 17 bases in between. Germline values: CDR1 SGHDT, CDR2 YYEEEE. The CDR3 sequence: CASSSTRGFPYNEQFF. The CDR3 bases are TGTGCCAGCAGCTCGACGCGGGGTTTTCCTTACAATGAGCAGTTCTTC.

The genes are TRBV5-1 and TRBJ2-2, with a possible D match to TRBD1 (5 bases). The CDR3 length is 15 residues. The germline V gene has CDR1 SGHRS and CDR2 YFSETQ. The V end was cut by 1 base, the J end by 5 bases, with 12 bases between. This CDR3 reads CASSLSGFRTGELFF. DNA for the CDR3: TGCGCCAGCAGCTTGTCAGGGTTCAGAACCGGGGAGCTGTTTTTT.

This chain links TRBV19 with TRBJ1-2; tentative D call: TRBD1 (5 bases). Germline loops: CDR1 LNHDA, CDR2 SQIVND (reference sequence). Trimming pared 5 bases from V and 9 bases from J, leaving 22 bases between. This CDR3 is built from 15 residues. CDR3 sequence reads: CASSPGRGQRPSYTF. Here the CDR3 DNA reads TGTGCCAGTAGTCCAGGCCGGGGCCAGAGACCAAGCTACACCTTC. Complete variable domain (other parts from reference TRBV19 and TRBJ1-2): DGGITQSPKYLFRKEGQNVTLSCEQNLNHDAMYWYRQDPGQGLRLIYYSQIVNDFQKGDIAEGYSVSREKKESFPLTVTSAQKNPTAFYLCASSPGRGQRPSYTFGSGTRLTVV.